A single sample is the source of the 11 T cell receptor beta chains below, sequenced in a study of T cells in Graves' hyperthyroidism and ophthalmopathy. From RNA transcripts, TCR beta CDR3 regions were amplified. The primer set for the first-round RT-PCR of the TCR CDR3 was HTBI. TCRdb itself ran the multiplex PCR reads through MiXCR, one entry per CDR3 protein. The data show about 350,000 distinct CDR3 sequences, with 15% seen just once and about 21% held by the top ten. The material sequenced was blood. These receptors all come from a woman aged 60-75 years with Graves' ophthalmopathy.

The CDR3 reads CASSPGTSGTTAYNEQFF. The CDR3, as DNA: TGCGCCAGCAGCCCCGGGACTAGCGGGACGACCGCCTACAATGAGCAGTTCTTC. The genes are TRBV5-1 and TRBJ2-1; 13 bases are a match to TRBD2. From germline, CDR1 is SGHRS and CDR2 YFSETQ. The CDR3 consists of 18 residues. The ends lost 4 bases at V and 2 bases at J; junction bases unmatched: 9.

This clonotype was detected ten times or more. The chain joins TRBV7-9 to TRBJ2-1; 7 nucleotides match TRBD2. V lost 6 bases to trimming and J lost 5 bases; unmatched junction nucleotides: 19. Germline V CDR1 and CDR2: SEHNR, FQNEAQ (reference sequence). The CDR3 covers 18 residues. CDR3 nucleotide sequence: TGTGCCAGCAGGGTAGCCCGTCCGGGAGGTGAAAACGACAATGAGCAGTTCTTC. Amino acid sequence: CASRVARPGGENDNEQFF.

CDR3 bases: TGTGCCACCGGGACAGGGGGCAATCAGCCCCAGCATTTT. Amino acids: CATGTGGNQPQHF. The V and J genes are TRBV2 and TRBJ1-5; TRBD1 matches 10 bases. Germline lookup yields CDR1 SNHLY and CDR2 FYNNEI. The CDR3 loop spans 13 amino acids. With 10 bases clipped from V and 2 bases from J, the junction kept 2 bases outside the gene matches.

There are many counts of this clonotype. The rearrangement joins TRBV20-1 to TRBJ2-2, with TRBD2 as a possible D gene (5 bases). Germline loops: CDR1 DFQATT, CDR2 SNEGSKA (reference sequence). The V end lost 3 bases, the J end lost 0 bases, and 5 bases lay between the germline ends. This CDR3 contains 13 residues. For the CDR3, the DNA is TGCAGTGCTAGCGGGACGAACACCGGGGAGCTGTTTTTT. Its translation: CSASGTNTGELFF.

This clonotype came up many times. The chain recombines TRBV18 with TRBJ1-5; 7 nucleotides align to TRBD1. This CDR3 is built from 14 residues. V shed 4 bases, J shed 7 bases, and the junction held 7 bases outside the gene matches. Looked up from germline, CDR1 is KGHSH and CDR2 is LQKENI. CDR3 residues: CASSRDRVRQPQHF. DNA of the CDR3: TGTGCCAGCTCACGCGACAGGGTTCGCCAGCCCCAGCATTTT. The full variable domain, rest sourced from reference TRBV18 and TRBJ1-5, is NAGVMQNPRHLVRRRGQEARLRCSPMKGHSHVYWYRQLPEEGLKFMVYLQKENIIDESGMPKERFSAEFPKEGPSILRIQQVVRGDSAAYFCASSRDRVRQPQHFGDGTRLSIL.

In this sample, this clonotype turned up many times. As DNA, the CDR3 is TGTGCCAGCAGTGGACTAGCGGGAGTGGAGGATACGCAGTATTTT. It translates to CASSGLAGVEDTQYF. The chain uses TRBV2 and TRBJ2-3, with TRBD2 matching over 12 bases. V was clipped by 4 bases and J by 6 bases; unmatched bases: 5. Germline V gene sequence: CDR1 SNHLY, CDR2 FYNNEI. This CDR3 is built from 15 residues.

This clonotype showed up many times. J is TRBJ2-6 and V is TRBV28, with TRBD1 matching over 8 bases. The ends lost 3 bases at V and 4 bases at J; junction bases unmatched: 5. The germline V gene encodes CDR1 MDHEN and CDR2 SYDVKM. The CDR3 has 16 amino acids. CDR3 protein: CASSFPGGGGANVLTF. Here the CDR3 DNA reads TGTGCCAGCAGTTTCCCAGGGGGCGGGGGGGCCAACGTCCTGACTTTC.

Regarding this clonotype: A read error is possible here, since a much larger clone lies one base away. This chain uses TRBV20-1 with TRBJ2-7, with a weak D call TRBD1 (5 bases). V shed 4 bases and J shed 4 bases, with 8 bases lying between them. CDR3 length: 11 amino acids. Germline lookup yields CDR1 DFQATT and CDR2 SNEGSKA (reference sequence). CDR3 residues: CSANHRYEQYF. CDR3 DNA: TGCAGTGCTAACCACAGGTACGAGCAGTACTTC.

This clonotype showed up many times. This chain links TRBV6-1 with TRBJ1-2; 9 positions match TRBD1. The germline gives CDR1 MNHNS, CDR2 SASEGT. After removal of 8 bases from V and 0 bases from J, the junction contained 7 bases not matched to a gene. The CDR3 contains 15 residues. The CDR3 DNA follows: TGTGCCAGCGAGGGGACAGGGCCTACTAACTATGGCTACACCTTC. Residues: CASEGTGPTNYGYTF.

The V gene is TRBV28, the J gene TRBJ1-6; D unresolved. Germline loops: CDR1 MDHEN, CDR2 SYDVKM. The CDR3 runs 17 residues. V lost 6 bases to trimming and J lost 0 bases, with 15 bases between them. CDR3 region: CASRLDWESSYNSPLHF. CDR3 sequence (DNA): TGTGCCAGCAGACTAGACTGGGAAAGCTCCTATAATTCACCCCTCCACTTT.

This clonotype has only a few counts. The CDR3 DNA is TGTGCCAGCAGTTCTCTGGACAGGGGGGGAAACATTCAGTACTTC. Translated, it gives CASSSLDRGGNIQYF. The chain combines TRBV6-2 or TRBV6-3 with TRBJ2-4; 10 bases match TRBD1. CDR1 is MNHEY, CDR2 SVGEGT, per germline. Trimming at V came to 4 bases and at J to 6 bases, leaving 6 bases not matched to a gene. The length of the CDR3 is 15 residues.